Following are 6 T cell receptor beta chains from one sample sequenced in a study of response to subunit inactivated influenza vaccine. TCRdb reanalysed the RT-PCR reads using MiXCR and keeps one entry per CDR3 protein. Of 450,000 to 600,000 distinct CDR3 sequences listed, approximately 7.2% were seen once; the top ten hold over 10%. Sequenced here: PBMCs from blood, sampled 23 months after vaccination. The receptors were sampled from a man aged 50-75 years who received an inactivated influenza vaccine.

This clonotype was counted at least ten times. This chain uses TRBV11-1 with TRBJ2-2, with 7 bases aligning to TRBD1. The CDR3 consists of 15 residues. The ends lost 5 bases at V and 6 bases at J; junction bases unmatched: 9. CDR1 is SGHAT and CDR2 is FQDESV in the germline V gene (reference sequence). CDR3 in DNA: TGTGCCAGCAGCCCGACGACAGGGTTACCCGGGGAGCTGTTTTTT. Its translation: CASSPTTGLPGELFF.

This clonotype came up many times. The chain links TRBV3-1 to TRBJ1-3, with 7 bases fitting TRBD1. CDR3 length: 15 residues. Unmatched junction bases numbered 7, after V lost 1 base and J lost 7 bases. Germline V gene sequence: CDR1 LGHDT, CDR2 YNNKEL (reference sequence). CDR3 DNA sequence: TGTGCCAGCAGCCAAGGATGGAGGGGGCCGAACACCATATATTTT. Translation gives CASSQGWRGPNTIYF.

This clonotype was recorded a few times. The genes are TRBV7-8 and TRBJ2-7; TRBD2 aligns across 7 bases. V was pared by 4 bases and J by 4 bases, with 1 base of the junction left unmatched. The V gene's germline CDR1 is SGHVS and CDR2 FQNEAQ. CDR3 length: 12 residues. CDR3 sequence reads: CASSWGGYEQYF. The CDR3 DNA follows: TGTGCCAGCAGCTGGGGGGGTTACGAGCAGTACTTC.

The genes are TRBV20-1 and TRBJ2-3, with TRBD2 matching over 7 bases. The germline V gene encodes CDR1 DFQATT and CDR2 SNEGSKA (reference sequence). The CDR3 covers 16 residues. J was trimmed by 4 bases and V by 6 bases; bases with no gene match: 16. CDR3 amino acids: CSAHPGKTSFPDTQYF. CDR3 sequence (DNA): TGCAGTGCCCACCCCGGGAAGACTAGCTTCCCAGATACGCAGTATTTT.

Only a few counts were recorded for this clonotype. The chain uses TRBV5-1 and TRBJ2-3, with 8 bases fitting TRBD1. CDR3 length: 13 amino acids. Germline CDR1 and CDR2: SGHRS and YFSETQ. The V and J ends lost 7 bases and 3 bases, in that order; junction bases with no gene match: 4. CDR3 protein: CASWTGMTDTQYF. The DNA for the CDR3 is TGCGCCAGCTGGACAGGGATGACAGATACGCAGTATTTT. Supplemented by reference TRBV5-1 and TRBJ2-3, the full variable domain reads KAGVTQTPRYLIKTRGQQVTLSCSPISGHRSVSWYQQTPGQGLQFLFEYFSETQRNKGNFPGRFSGRQFSNSRSEMNVSTLELGDSALYLCASWTGMTDTQYFGPGTRLTVL.

The CDR3 DNA sequence: TGCAGTTGCCGGGGGCTTGGCACAGATACGCAGTATTTT. Translating gives CSCRGLGTDTQYF. The J gene is TRBJ2-3, the V gene TRBV20-1, with D possibly called TRBD1 or TRBD2 (6 bases each). The CDR3 has 13 residues. V lost 8 bases and J 1 base, leaving 13 bases between the germline ends. Germline CDR1 and CDR2: DFQATT and SNEGSKA (reference sequence).